Below, one TCR beta chain is given with its context. Its specificity is unknown. The data were taken from a study of T-cell reconstitution after alpha-beta-depleted transplantation in children. General study findings and limits: When one year had passed after transplant, most T-cell counts and diversity came from newly produced T cells. Expanded clones from the graft, numbering several hundred, reportedly supplied alpha-beta T cells about two months after transplant. Some patients' high day-60 TCRbeta diversity was traced to surviving recipient T cells and thymic progenitors.

Unique molecular identifiers tagged the TCRbeta library. Each CDR3 protein is one row after TCRdb ran MiXCR on the PCR reads. Here the sample spans about 980,000 distinct CDR3 sequences, around 30% being singletons. The CDR3 runs to 16 residues. The germline V gene encodes CDR1 MNHEY and CDR2 SVGEGT. With V trimmed by 6 bases and J by 6 bases, 12 bases remained unmatched. This specimen consisted of PBMCs, mostly from graft donor cells, obtained 360 days after TCRalphabeta/CD19-depleted stem cell transplant. The chain combines TRBV6-2 or TRBV6-3 with TRBJ1-5; 9 nucleotides agree with TRBD1. The sequence was obtained from a boy under three years old who had a stem cell transplant for SCID, so the T cells may come from the graft donor. The CDR3 here is CASRKLGQGESQPQHF. The CDR3 DNA follows: TGTGCCAGCAGGAAGTTGGGACAGGGAGAAAGTCAGCCCCAGCATTTT.